The TCR beta chain under discussion was sequenced for a study of primary melanoma T cells and metastatic recurrence. The CDR3 loop spans 14 amino acids. Germline loops: CDR1 MNHGY, CDR2 SAAAGT. V was clipped by 8 bases and J by 11 bases, with 22 bases between them. Clones were sequenced by immunoSEQ multiplex PCR, and TCRdb holds only the in-frame ones, with some missing. The repertoire includes about 790 clones, around 83% of them detected once, and 15% to 19% sits in the top ten. This TCR came from a human donor with melanoma. Material for sequencing was melanoma tumor tissue. The chain employs TRBV6-8 and TRBJ1-5; TRBD1 is a possible D gene (5 bases). The CDR3 region has the DNA TGTGCCAGCCACACCATTACAGGTCCTTGGGCCCAGCATTTT. It is translated as CASHTITGPWAQHF.